Below are 4 T cell receptor beta chains sequenced from a single sample in a study of response to subunit inactivated influenza vaccine. TCRdb itself ran the RT-PCR reads through MiXCR, one entry per CDR3 protein. This table holds 300,000 to 350,000 distinct CDR3 sequences, over 20% found once. The source material was PBMCs from blood, sampled approximately 20 months after vaccination. All receptors come from a man aged 50-75 years who received an inactivated influenza vaccine.

This clonotype occurred many times. This chain connects TRBV5-1 to TRBJ1-2; 7 nucleotides align to TRBD1. This CDR3 has 14 amino acids. In germline, CDR1 is SGHRS, CDR2 YFSETQ. J gave up 4 bases and V 5 bases, and 8 bases lay outside the gene matches. The CDR3 coding sequence is TGCGCCAGCAGAATAGACCAGGGGGGCTATGGCTACACCTTC. Translation: CASRIDQGGYGYTF.

This clonotype was seen at least ten times. V gene TRBV12-3 or TRBV12-4 combines with J gene TRBJ1-5; D unclear. Between the trimmed V and J ends, which lost 5 bases and 7 bases, there was a span of 12 bases. There are 13 residues in the CDR3. CDR3 residues: CASSLASRQPQHF. The CDR3 DNA reads TGTGCCAGCAGTCTCGCTTCGAGGCAGCCCCAGCATTTT.

This clonotype was found a few times. Compared with germline, one end of the junction differs, possibly owing to a read error. V usage is TRBV4-3 and J usage is TRBJ2-7; D gene unclear. CDR1 LGHNA and CDR2 YSLEER come from the germline V gene. This CDR3 is built from 14 residues. The CDR3 loop is CASSQESMSYEQYF. The CDR3 coding sequence is TGCGCCAGCAGCCAAGAGTCTATGTCCTATGAGCAGTACTTC.

This clonotype was counted a few times. V usage is TRBV27 and J usage is TRBJ1-6, with TRBD1 identical over 9 bases. Germline assignment: CDR1 MNHEY and CDR2 SMNVEV (reference sequence). The CDR3 length is 15 residues. Trimming at V came to 5 bases and at J to 9 bases, leaving 8 bases not matched to a gene. CDR3 sequence: CASSRTGAAASPLHF. The CDR3 bases are TGTGCCAGCAGTAGGACAGGGGCGGCGGCTTCACCCCTCCACTTT.